A single sample gave rise to the 25 T cell receptor beta chains below, sequenced in a study of T cell clonality in common variable immunodeficiency. Libraries were prepared by immunoSEQ multiplex PCR; TCRdb keeps only in-frame clonotypes and omits some of them. The data show 40,000 to 45,000 clones, with none appearing a single time. The sequenced sample consisted of peripheral blood mononuclear cells. The receptors shown here come from a person aged 18-69 years in good health.

A word on this clone: The read terminates 3 residues before the CDR3 end, so the remaining end is supplied by the germline J gene. The chain recombines TRBV13 with TRBJ1-6; D not certain. Germline CDR1 reads PRHDT; CDR2 reads FYEKMQ (reference sequence). V was trimmed by 8 bases and J by 4 bases, leaving 12 bases between them. The CDR3 is made up of 14 amino acids. Partial CDR3 DNA: TGTGCCAGCGGGCCCAAGAGTTATAATTCACCC. Translation gives CASGPKSYNSP. The whole CDR3 sequence is CASGPKSYNSPLHF.

This clone has a count of ten or more. The CDR3 end is not reached by the read, which stops 3 residues before it; the germline J gene fills it in. The chain has TRBV20-1 and TRBJ2-1; tentative D call: TRBD2 (6 bases). V was shortened by 1 base and J by 3 bases, with 13 bases between the two germline ends. CDR1 DFQATT and CDR2 SNEGSKA come from the germline V gene (reference sequence). The CDR3 is 15 amino acids. CDR3 protein: CSARGGEWGYNEQFF. CDR3 bases read: TGCAGTGCTAGAGGGGGGGAGTGGGGCTACAATGAG.

This clone was observed many times. The CDR3 is cut off 3 residues early in the read; its end comes from the germline J gene. V usage is TRBV4-2 and J usage is TRBJ2-7; D might be TRBD2 (6 bases). The germline V gene encodes CDR1 LGHNA and CDR2 YNFKEQ. Trimming left V 5 bases short and J 0 bases short, with 8 bases between. The CDR3 runs 13 residues. The CDR3 DNA, read in part, is TGTGCCAGCAGCGATAGCGGCTCCTACGAG. It is translated as CASSDSGSYE. The full CDR3 protein is CASSDSGSYEQYF.

This clone was counted ten times or more. Partial CDR3 DNA: TGCGCCAGCAGCCGAAGCACAGGGGGAACTAACACTGAA. It specifies CASSRSTGGTNTE. The entire CDR3 protein reads CASSRSTGGTNTEAFF. The chain joins TRBV5-1 to TRBJ1-1; 8 bases line up with TRBD1. The CDR3 is cut off 3 residues early in the read; its end comes from the germline J gene. After removal of 4 bases from V and 2 bases from J, the junction contained 10 bases not matched to a gene. CDR3 length equals 16 residues. In germline, CDR1 is SGHRS, CDR2 YFSETQ.

There are many counts of this clone. The read gets to within 3 residues of the CDR3 end, and the germline J gene fills in the rest. The rearrangement links TRBV19 to TRBJ2-6; TRBD1 is a possible D gene (7 bases). CDR3 length: 16 residues. Trimming removed 6 bases from V and 2 bases from J, with 14 bases in between. Germline loops: CDR1 LNHDA, CDR2 SQIVND (reference sequence). The sequenced CDR3 bases are TGTGCCAGTAGCAGGGGGGCATCTACTGGGGCCAACGTC. Its translation: CASSRGASTGANV. The whole CDR3 sequence is CASSRGASTGANVLTF.

This clone was seen many times. The observed sequence ends 3 residues before the CDR3 terminus, with the missing tail filled in from the germline J gene. V and J are TRBV7-3 and TRBJ2-1; TRBD2 matches at 9 bases. Germline V gene sequence: CDR1 SGHTA, CDR2 FQGTGA. V lost 3 bases to trimming and J lost 5 bases; unmatched junction nucleotides: 5. The CDR3 sequence is 15 residues long. CDR3 in amino acids: CASSFGGLADNEQFF. The CDR3 DNA, read in part, is TGTGCCAGCAGCTTCGGGGGACTAGCTGACAATGAG.

This clone was detected ten times or more. The read gets to within 3 residues of the CDR3 end, and the germline J gene fills in the rest. The chain carries TRBV30 and TRBJ2-7, with 8 bases identical to TRBD1. The V gene end was trimmed by 5 bases and the J gene end by 2 bases; junction bases not matched to a gene: 5. This CDR3 is built from 13 residues. CDR1 and CDR2 from the germline V gene are GTSNPN and SVGIG (reference sequence). This chain's CDR3 is CAWSGQGTYEQYF. CDR3 DNA, as far as it was read: TGTGCCTGGTCAGGACAGGGCACCTACGAG.

This clone was recorded many times. The read is 3 residues too short to cover the CDR3 end, so that end is filled in from the germline J gene. The chain couples TRBV20-1 to TRBJ2-3; 8 bases are a match to TRBD2. J was trimmed by 0 bases and V by 5 bases; bases with no gene match: 7. The V gene's germline CDR1 is DFQATT and CDR2 SNEGSKA (reference sequence). This CDR3 comprises 15 residues. The CDR3 DNA, read in part, is TGCAGTGCTGGGATAGCGGGATTTAGCACAGATACG. Amino acids: CSAGIAGFSTDT. The whole CDR3 is CSAGIAGFSTDTQYF.

The table lists this clone with many counts. The read ends 3 residues shy of where the CDR3 ends; the end is completed using the germline J gene. The chain carries TRBV5-1 and TRBJ2-2; maybe TRBD1 (6 bases). The CDR3 runs 18 residues. Germline V gene sequence: CDR1 SGHRS, CDR2 YFSETQ. With 5 bases removed from V and 0 bases from J, the gap between germline ends came to 20 bases. The CDR3 region is CASRRGSNRVSNTGELFF. The sequenced part of the CDR3 DNA is TGCGCCAGCAGACGTGGCTCCAACAGGGTATCGAACACCGGGGAG.

As concerns this clone: The read comes to an end 3 residues before the CDR3 does, leaving the germline J gene to fill in the end. The rearrangement links TRBV2 to TRBJ2-3, with 7 bases aligning to TRBD1. The CDR3 is 11 amino acids. Germline V gene lookup returns CDR1 SNHLY and CDR2 FYNNEI. The CDR3 spells CASTNGQAQYF. CDR3 DNA, as far as it was read: TGTGCCAGCACCAATGGACAGGCG.

This clone came up a few times. The read is 3 residues too short to cover the CDR3 end, so that end is filled in from the germline J gene. The rearrangement joins TRBV7-2 to TRBJ1-1; TRBD1 agrees at 8 bases. V gave up 5 bases and J gave up 7 bases; unmatched junction bases: 9. Germline V lookup: CDR1 SGHTA, CDR2 FQGNSA. The CDR3 is 14 amino acids. The covered CDR3 bases are TGTGCCAGCAGCCCACAGGGGGGGGGAGGTGAA. This codes for CASSPQGGGGE. The CDR3 as a whole reads CASSPQGGGGEAFF.

Many counts were recorded for this clone. Mismatch with germline at one junction end may stem from a read error. The read finishes 3 residues shy of the CDR3 end, and the germline J gene is used to complete it. The chain couples TRBV6-1 to TRBJ2-1, with D possibly matching TRBD2 (6 bases). The CDR3 totals 14 residues. From germline, CDR1 is MNHNS and CDR2 SASEGT. The CDR3 reads CVSSDTSRYNEQFF. The DNA read from the CDR3 is TGTGTCAGCAGTGACACTAGCCGGTACAATGAG.

Notes on this clone: The DNA ends 3 residues before the CDR3 does, and the rest of the CDR3 is filled in from the germline J gene. V and J are TRBV5-1 and TRBJ2-7; 14 bases align to TRBD2. V was pared by 0 bases and J by 1 base, with 6 bases of the junction left unmatched. The CDR3 totals 18 residues. Looked up from germline, CDR1 is SGHRS and CDR2 is YFSETQ. Partial CDR3 DNA: TGCGCCAGCAGCTTGGTGGGACTAGCGGGAGCCGGGTCCTACGAG. This codes for CASSLVGLAGAGSYE. Given in full, the CDR3 is CASSLVGLAGAGSYEQYF.

Of note for this clone: The CDR3 goes on 3 residues after the read ends, and that part is filled in from the germline J gene. The genes are TRBV30 and TRBJ1-4; tentative D call: TRBD1 (5 bases). This CDR3 is 16 amino acids long. Looked up from germline, CDR1 is GTSNPN and CDR2 is SVGIG (reference sequence). The DNA read from the CDR3 is TGTGCCTGGAGTGTTCCTCGGGGGGTGTATAATTCACCA. This codes for CAWSVPRGVYNSP. The whole CDR3 region reads CAWSVPRGVYNSPLFF. The variable domain in full, with the rest retrieved from reference TRBV30 and TRBJ1-4, is SQTIHQWPATLVQPVGSPLSLECTVEGTSNPNLYWYRQAAGRGLQLLFYSVGIGQISSEVPQNLSASRPQDRQFILSSKKLLLSDSGFYLCAWSVPRGVYNSPLFFGSGTQLSVL.

This clone was detected many times. The sequenced fragment ends 3 residues before the CDR3 boundary, so the rest is inferred from the germline J gene. V gene TRBV18 combines with J gene TRBJ2-1; 7 nucleotides align to TRBD2. The germline CDR1 and CDR2 sequences are KGHSH and LQKENI. After removal of 2 bases from V and 7 bases from J, the junction contained 2 bases not matched to a gene. The CDR3 has 13 amino acids. The CDR3 loop reads CASSPGGRNEQFF. CDR3 bases read: TGTGCCAGCTCACCAGGCGGGAGAAATGAG.

This clone was recorded at least ten times. The read falls 3 residues short of the CDR3 end, and the missing part is taken from the germline J gene. J is TRBJ1-5 and V is TRBV2; TRBD1 aligns across 7 bases. Unmatched junction bases numbered 8, after V lost 6 bases and J lost 6 bases. Germline assignment: CDR1 SNHLY and CDR2 FYNNEI. CDR3 length: 14 amino acids. CDR3 amino acids: CASSGTDSIQPQHF. Partial CDR3 DNA: TGTGCCAGCAGCGGGACAGATTCAATTCAGCCC.

This clone was seen more than once but under ten times. The observed sequence ends 3 residues before the CDR3 terminus, with the missing tail filled in from the germline J gene. The genes are TRBV19 and TRBJ2-2; D is unclear. CDR3 length: 10 amino acids. Germline CDR1 LNHDA, CDR2 SQIVND (reference sequence). The CDR3 bases that were read are TGTGCAACGCAGGCCGAAAAG. Protein product: CATQAEK. In full, the CDR3 is CATQAEKLFF.

The table lists this clone with many counts. The read terminates 3 residues before the CDR3 end, so the remaining end is supplied by the germline J gene. The chain combines TRBV28 with TRBJ2-5; no firm D call. V lost 7 bases and J 2 bases, leaving 8 bases between the germline ends. The CDR3 loop spans 12 amino acids. Germline CDR1 and CDR2: MDHEN and SYDVKM. CDR3 residues: CASKTLQETQYF. CDR3 bases read: TGTGCCAGCAAAACGCTACAAGAGACC.

This clone was counted ten times or more. The CDR3 extends 3 residues past the end of the read, so its final part is completed from the germline J gene. The genes are TRBV5-6 and TRBJ1-1; 7 bases are shared with TRBD1. CDR3 length: 14 amino acids. The V gene end was trimmed by 7 bases and the J gene end by 7 bases; junction bases not matched to a gene: 13. The germline CDR1 and CDR2 sequences are SGHDT and YYEEEE. The sequenced CDR3 bases are TGTGCCAGCCACCCAGGGACAGCGAGGGGTGAA. Translation: CASHPGTARGE. The whole CDR3 sequence reads CASHPGTARGEAFF.

This clone occurred a few times. The CDR3 is cut off 3 residues early in the read; its end comes from the germline J gene. The chain is built from TRBV7-8 and TRBJ1-6; TRBD1 agrees at 7 bases. V was clipped by 5 bases and J by 9 bases; unmatched bases: 4. CDR1 SGHVS and CDR2 FQNEAQ come from the germline V gene. The CDR3 has 13 residues. The CDR3 bases that were read are TGTGCCAGCAGCCAACAGGGGAGTTCACCC. Translated, it gives CASSQQGSSP. The complete CDR3 reads CASSQQGSSPLHF.

As regards this clone: Read coverage stops 3 residues before the CDR3 terminus; the germline J gene supplies the remainder. The V gene is TRBV7-9, the J gene TRBJ2-3; 11 nucleotides agree with TRBD1. The CDR3 totals 12 residues. The V segment lost 8 bases and the J segment 7 bases; nucleotides outside the gene matches: 2. Per the germline V gene, CDR1 is SEHNR and CDR2 is FQNEAQ (reference sequence). The CDR3 DNA, read in part, is TGTGCCAGCGGGACAGGGGGAAATACG. It translates to CASGTGGNT. The full CDR3 reads CASGTGGNTQYF.

Many counts were recorded for this clone. The missing CDR3 end, 3 residues past where the read stops, is filled in from the germline J gene. The chain recombines TRBV13 with TRBJ2-2; 10 nucleotides line up with TRBD2. This CDR3 contains 19 residues. In germline, CDR1 is PRHDT, CDR2 FYEKMQ (reference sequence). Unmatched junction bases numbered 13, after V lost 2 bases and J lost 4 bases. CDR3 in amino acids: CASSLKYPAGGPGTGELFF. The sequenced CDR3 bases are TGTGCCAGCAGCTTAAAATACCCAGCGGGAGGGCCCGGCACCGGGGAG.

This clone was picked up many times. CDR3 in amino acids: CASSRRLRLGNTIYF. The CDR3 bases that were read are TGTGCCTCCTCCCGGCGGCTGAGACTCGGAAACACC. J is TRBJ1-3 and V is TRBV30, with D unclear. The CDR3 goes on 3 residues after the read ends, and that part is filled in from the germline J gene. The V and J ends lost 7 bases and 4 bases respectively, with 20 bases between them. The CDR3 extends over 15 amino acids. Germline CDR1 reads GTSNPN; CDR2 reads SVGIG (reference sequence).

At least ten counts were recorded for this clone. The covered CDR3 bases are TGCAGTGCGGGAAGCGGGAGAGACTACAATGAG. Translating gives CSAGSGRDYNE. The complete CDR3 sequence is CSAGSGRDYNEQFF. This chain links TRBV20-1 with TRBJ2-1; 8 bases are a match to TRBD2. Coverage ceases 3 residues before the CDR3 finishes, and the germline J gene fills in the end. This CDR3 is built from 14 residues. The germline gives CDR1 DFQATT, CDR2 SNEGSKA (reference sequence). V lost 6 bases, J lost 3 bases, and 7 bases stayed unmatched.

This clone was recorded at least ten times. The read is 3 residues too short to cover the CDR3 end, so that end is filled in from the germline J gene. The rearrangement joins TRBV5-1 to TRBJ2-1, with TRBD2 matching 7 bases. Germline trimming cut 1 base from V and 6 bases from J; bases unmatched to any gene: 7. The CDR3 spans 15 residues. Germline loops: CDR1 SGHRS, CDR2 YFSETQ. CDR3 protein: CASSLIASGLNEQFF. Partial CDR3 DNA: TGCGCCAGCAGCTTGATCGCTAGCGGCCTCAATGAG.